Listed here are 24 T cell receptor beta chains from one sample, sequenced in a study of shared clonotypes between healthy human individuals. CD8 cells regarded as naive lacked CD45RO, were positively chosen for CCR7, and omitted terminally differentiated effector memory CD45RA+ cells. Only in-frame clones appear in the TCRdb table, and some are missing; sequencing was by immunoSEQ multiplex PCR. The data contain around 2,000,000 clones, 90% to 95% of them singletons. The sequenced material came from naive CD8+ T cells from PBMCs. These receptors were obtained from a man aged 18 to 29 in good health. Some clones in this sample may be carry-over from other donors' samples.

The V and J genes are TRBV7-9 and TRBJ2-7; weak D call: TRBD2 (5 bases). This CDR3 spans 15 amino acids. V shed 8 bases and J shed 3 bases, with 20 bases lying between them. Germline lookup yields CDR1 SEHNR and CDR2 FQNEAQ (reference sequence). The CDR3 DNA reads as TGTGCCAGCGACGCTGGGCGGGCACTCAGCTACGAGCAGTACTTC. Residues: CASDAGRALSYEQYF.

Details on this clone: The same CDR3 also results from other DNA sequences found in this sample. V gene TRBV29-1 combines with J gene TRBJ1-2; D is unresolved. The germline V gene has CDR1 SQVTM and CDR2 ANQGSEA. V was pared by 4 bases and J by 6 bases, with 6 bases between. The length of the CDR3 is 10 residues. The CDR3 loop reads CSVAGDGYTF. In nucleotides, the CDR3 is TGCAGCGTTGCCGGGGATGGCTACACCTTC.

This clone was counted only a few times. The chain recombines TRBV2 with TRBJ1-1; D remains unclear. Germline values: CDR1 SNHLY, CDR2 FYNNEI. V lost 8 bases, J lost 2 bases, and 18 bases lay in between. This CDR3 region has 15 residues. CDR3 nucleotide sequence: TGTGCCAGCCCCCCCGGAGAGGGTCGAAACACTGAAGCTTTCTTT. Translation: CASPPGEGRNTEAFF.

The V and J genes are TRBV7-9 and TRBJ2-5; 11 bases match TRBD2. CDR1 is SEHNR and CDR2 is FQNEAQ in the germline V gene (reference sequence). This CDR3 spans 16 amino acids. Trimming at V came to 4 bases and at J to 7 bases, leaving 11 bases not matched to a gene. DNA of the CDR3: TGTGCCAGCAGCTCCTCGACTAGCGGGGTGGGTGGGACCCAGTACTTC. Translation gives CASSSSTSGVGGTQYF.

This clone turned up a few times. This chain connects TRBV30 to TRBJ1-1, with unresolved D. Looked up from germline, CDR1 is GTSNPN and CDR2 is SVGIG (reference sequence). Between the trimmed V and J ends, which lost 3 bases and 1 base, there was a span of 3 bases. The CDR3 is 11 residues long. The CDR3 DNA follows: TGTGCCTGGAGGGGGAACACTGAAGCTTTCTTT. Protein sequence: CAWRGNTEAFF.

The CDR3 region is CAISEGTYNYGYTF. The CDR3 DNA sequence: TGTGCCATCAGTGAGGGGACATATAACTATGGCTACACCTTC. The rearrangement uses TRBV10-3 and TRBJ1-2; D possibly corresponds to TRBD1 (6 bases). V shed 2 bases and J shed 1 base, with 8 bases lying between them. This CDR3 has 14 amino acids. The germline CDR1 and CDR2 sequences are ENHRY and SYGVKD.

This clone was picked up one time. The J gene is TRBJ1-3, the V gene TRBV29-1; 9 bases agree with TRBD1. V lost 6 bases and J lost 4; bases outside the gene matches: 16. The germline V gene encodes CDR1 SQVTM and CDR2 ANQGSEA. The CDR3 loop spans 17 amino acids. The CDR3 coding sequence is TGCAGCGTCGCAGGGGGCCTTACAGGGGGCGAAGGAAACACCATATATTTT. As protein: CSVAGGLTGGEGNTIYF.

The chain combines TRBV19 with TRBJ2-2; 10 bases agree with TRBD2. This CDR3 spans 16 amino acids. Germline CDR1 and CDR2: LNHDA and SQIVND (reference sequence). The trim removed 6 bases at V and 6 bases at J, leaving 10 bases unmatched. The CDR3: CASREREGRLAGELFF. In nucleotides, the CDR3 is TGTGCCAGTAGAGAGCGGGAGGGCCGGTTGGCCGGGGAGCTGTTTTTT.

The chain is built from TRBV7-9 and TRBJ2-1; 10 nucleotides agree with TRBD2. Germline V gene data show CDR1 as SEHNR and CDR2 as FQNEAQ (reference sequence). This CDR3 is built from 18 residues. The V and J ends lost 5 bases and 2 bases, in that order; junction bases with no gene match: 12. The CDR3 DNA follows: TGTGCCAGCAGCCAGGGACTAGCGTTAGATTCCCCCTACAATGAGCAGTTCTTC. Its protein is CASSQGLALDSPYNEQFF.

V and J are TRBV7-2 and TRBJ2-7, with 7 bases fitting TRBD2. There are 18 residues in the CDR3. Per the germline V gene, CDR1 is SGHTA and CDR2 is FQGNSA. J gave up 0 bases and V 1 base, and 12 bases lay outside the gene matches. This chain's CDR3 is CASSLGLSVGGSSYEQYF. The CDR3 DNA is TGTGCCAGCAGCTTAGGCCTATCGGTGGGAGGGAGCTCCTACGAGCAGTACTTC.

The V and J genes are TRBV28 and TRBJ2-7; possibly TRBD2 for D (6 bases). This CDR3 contains 16 residues. V lost 0 bases to trimming and J lost 2 bases, with 14 bases between them. Germline-derived CDR1 and CDR2 are MDHEN and SYDVKM. CDR3 nucleotide sequence: TGTGCCAGCAGTTTATGGGTCGGGACTGCAACCTACGAGCAGTACTTC. This sequence encodes CASSLWVGTATYEQYF.

The V call is TRBV18, the J call TRBJ2-3, with TRBD2 matching 7 bases. The junction had 5 bases not matched to a gene; V was cut back by 6 bases and J by 2 bases. Germline loops: CDR1 KGHSH, CDR2 LQKENI. This CDR3 spans 14 amino acids. This chain's CDR3 is CASSKRDPTDTQYF. The CDR3 DNA follows: TGTGCCAGCTCCAAGCGGGACCCCACAGATACGCAGTATTTT.

V and J are TRBV5-4 and TRBJ2-7; TRBD2 agrees at 10 bases. Germline values: CDR1 SGHNT, CDR2 YYREEE (reference sequence). J gave up 6 bases and V 4 bases, and 10 bases lay outside the gene matches. CDR3 length equals 15 residues. The CDR3 bases are TGTGCCAGCAGCCCTCCTAGCGGGAGCATTTTCGAGCAGTACTTC. Translating gives CASSPPSGSIFEQYF.

This clone appeared a few times. CDR3 loop: CAWRSEMAGELFF. The CDR3 DNA reads as TGTGCCTGGAGATCAGAAATGGCCGGGGAGCTGTTTTTT. The chain has TRBV30 and TRBJ2-2; D unresolved. Trimming cost V 3 bases and J 6 bases, with 11 bases left between them. The length of the CDR3 is 13 residues. The V gene's germline CDR1 is GTSNPN and CDR2 SVGIG (reference sequence).

V and J are TRBV28 and TRBJ2-1, with TRBD2 identical over 7 bases. In germline, CDR1 is MDHEN, CDR2 SYDVKM. The CDR3 loop spans 16 amino acids. Germline trimming cut 7 bases from V and 3 bases from J; bases unmatched to any gene: 12. The CDR3 region is CASIPTVGRVYNEQFF. The CDR3, as DNA: TGTGCCAGCATCCCCACGGTAGGGAGGGTCTACAATGAGCAGTTCTTC.

V gene TRBV15 combines with J gene TRBJ1-4; TRBD1 matches at 7 bases. The CDR3 covers 15 residues. CDR1 LNHNV and CDR2 YYDKDF come from the germline V gene (reference sequence). J was trimmed by 2 bases and V by 3 bases; bases with no gene match: 3. Written as DNA, the CDR3 is TGTGCCACCAGCAGCCGGGACAGTACTAATGAAAAACTGTTTTTT. Translating gives CATSSRDSTNEKLFF.

This sequence joins TRBV19 and TRBJ1-5; no firm D call. Trimming took 2 bases from V and 7 from J, leaving 6 bases between them. This CDR3 comprises 12 residues. Germline CDR1 reads LNHDA; CDR2 reads SQIVND (reference sequence). The CDR3 spells CASSILQQPQHF. The CDR3 DNA reads TGTGCCAGTAGTATACTTCAACAGCCCCAGCATTTT.

This chain joins TRBV10-3 and TRBJ1-1, with a weak D call TRBD1 (5 bases). The V gene's germline CDR1 is ENHRY and CDR2 SYGVKD. This CDR3 comprises 13 residues. With 7 bases removed from V and 5 bases from J, the gap between germline ends came to 14 bases. The DNA of the CDR3 is TGTGCCATCATCGGGACGGCGAAGACTGAAGCTTTCTTT. Translation gives CAIIGTAKTEAFF.

The gene calls are TRBV6-5 and TRBJ2-1; D might be TRBD1 or TRBD2, each matching 5 bases. Germline values: CDR1 MNHEY, CDR2 SVGAGI. CDR3 length equals 13 residues. Trimming took off 7 bases at V and 9 bases at J, with 16 bases between the two ends. Written as DNA, the CDR3 is TGTGCCAGCACCCCAACGTGGGGGACTGAGCAGTTCTTC. Protein product: CASTPTWGTEQFF.

The V gene is TRBV6-5, the J gene TRBJ2-3; D gene unclear. The CDR3 is 15 residues long. With 5 bases removed from V and 1 base from J, the gap between germline ends came to 13 bases. Looked up from germline, CDR1 is MNHEY and CDR2 is SVGAGI. The CDR3 is CASSPGSSRTDTQYF. CDR3 nucleotides: TGTGCCAGCAGTCCCGGTAGTTCCCGCACAGATACGCAGTATTTT.

The chain is built from TRBV11-2 and TRBJ2-1, with 8 bases that match TRBD1. There are 17 residues in the CDR3. V lost 5 bases, J lost 5 bases, and 14 bases stayed unmatched. Germline CDR1 is SGHAT and CDR2 is FQNNGV. The CDR3 region has the DNA TGTGCCAGCAGCCCCAGGAAGACAGGGGCTAGGGACAATGAGCAGTTCTTC. Residues: CASSPRKTGARDNEQFF.

The rearrangement links TRBV19 to TRBJ1-5; D remains ambiguous. CDR1 LNHDA and CDR2 SQIVND come from the germline V gene (reference sequence). The V and J ends lost 9 bases and 6 bases respectively, with 12 bases between them. This CDR3 has 12 amino acids. The CDR3 sequence is CARPLSGQPQHF. CDR3 in DNA: TGTGCCAGACCCCTGTCAGGTCAGCCCCAGCATTTT.

V gene TRBV7-9 combines with J gene TRBJ2-2; D perhaps matches TRBD2 (5 bases). This CDR3 contains 14 residues. Germline V gene data show CDR1 as SEHNR and CDR2 as FQNEAQ (reference sequence). The V gene lost 3 bases and the J gene lost 4 bases, with 9 bases spanning the gap. The CDR3 here is CASSFGEGTGELFF. In DNA, the CDR3 is TGTGCCAGCAGCTTTGGCGAGGGCACCGGGGAGCTGTTTTTT. Combining the CDR3 with reference TRBV7-9 and TRBJ2-2 gives the whole variable domain DTGVSQNPRHKITKRGQNVTFRCDPISEHNRLYWYRQTLGQGPEFLTYFQNEAQLEKSRLLSDRFSAERPKGSFSTLEIQRTEQGDSAMYLCASSFGEGTGELFFGEGSRLTVL.

The rearrangement joins TRBV19 to TRBJ2-5; a possible D gene is TRBD1 (5 bases). Trimming took 5 bases from V and 2 from J, leaving 9 bases between them. This CDR3 spans 13 amino acids. Germline CDR1 reads LNHDA; CDR2 reads SQIVND (reference sequence). CDR3 protein: CASSDRLQETQYF. CDR3 nucleotides: TGTGCCAGTAGTGACAGATTACAAGAGACCCAGTACTTC.